This passage covers 21 T cell receptor beta chains from one sample sequenced in a study of T-cell reconstitution after alpha-beta-depleted transplantation in children. Preparation of the TCRbeta library used unique molecular identifiers. Using its own MiXCR run on the PCR reads, TCRdb lists one record per CDR3 protein. The repertoire holds around 500,000 distinct CDR3 sequences, with roughly 24% as singletons. The material was PBMCs, mostly from graft donor cells, obtained 360 days after TCRalphabeta/CD19-depleted stem cell transplant. The receptors come from a boy in the first two years of life who had a stem cell transplant for acute myeloid leukemia, so the T cells may come from the graft donor.

In its sample, this clonotype was seen a few times. The V gene is TRBV20-1, the J gene TRBJ2-5; 10 positions agree with TRBD1. Germline V CDR1 and CDR2: DFQATT, SNEGSKA (reference sequence). The CDR3 covers 14 residues. After removal of 6 bases from V and 7 bases from J, the junction contained 11 bases not matched to a gene. CDR3 loop: CSATDRGLAGTQYF. The CDR3 nucleotides read TGCAGTGCCACCGACAGGGGGCTCGCGGGGACCCAGTACTTC.

The V and J genes are TRBV5-1 and TRBJ2-1, with unresolved D. Germline-derived CDR1 and CDR2 are SGHRS and YFSETQ. V lost 5 bases, J lost 4 bases, and 10 bases lay in between. The CDR3 sequence is 13 residues long. Here the CDR3 reads CASRGIPYNEQFF. CDR3 sequence (DNA): TGCGCCAGCAGAGGAATCCCTTACAATGAGCAGTTCTTC.

This clonotype was counted many times. The V and J genes are TRBV29-1 and TRBJ2-3; 9 bases line up with TRBD2. Germline assignment: CDR1 SQVTM and CDR2 ANQGSEA. The CDR3 is 13 amino acids. The ends lost 4 bases at V and 6 bases at J; junction bases unmatched: 5. This chain's CDR3 is CSVVAGGPDTQYF. In DNA form, the CDR3 reads TGCAGCGTTGTTGCGGGGGGGCCTGATACGCAGTATTTT.

The rearrangement joins TRBV7-9 to TRBJ2-1, with 9 positions matching TRBD2. V was clipped by 5 bases and J by 7 bases; unmatched bases: 12. There are 16 residues in the CDR3. Germline-derived CDR1 and CDR2 are SEHNR and FQNEAQ (reference sequence). CDR3 nucleotide sequence: TGTGCCAGCAGCGATCCACTAGCGGGCGGCGATAATGAGCAGTTCTTC. It specifies CASSDPLAGGDNEQFF.

The chain employs TRBV7-8 and TRBJ2-3; D not certain. CDR1 is SGHVS and CDR2 is FQNEAQ in the germline V gene. The CDR3 sequence is 13 residues long. V lost 8 bases, J lost 2 bases, and 11 bases lay in between. CDR3 residues: CASCWWPTDTQYF. CDR3 nucleotides: TGTGCCAGCTGTTGGTGGCCCACAGATACGCAGTATTTT.

The CDR3 bases are TGTGCCAGCAGTGATGAATCTTTTGGTGAGCAGTTCTTC. Amino acid sequence: CASSDESFGEQFF. The chain is built from TRBV2 and TRBJ2-1; D remains ambiguous. Germline V gene sequence: CDR1 SNHLY, CDR2 FYNNEI. The CDR3 runs to 13 residues. Trimming removed 3 bases at V and 9 bases at J, with 12 bases between.

V usage is TRBV28 and J usage is TRBJ2-5; no reliable D call. Trimming removed 5 bases from V and 5 bases from J, with 15 bases in between. This CDR3 region has 14 residues. CDR1 and CDR2 from the germline V gene are MDHEN and SYDVKM. The CDR3 sequence: CASSPGLVGETQYF. The CDR3, as DNA: TGTGCCAGCAGTCCCGGGCTAGTCGGGGAGACCCAGTACTTC.

This clonotype was detected ten times or more. The V gene is TRBV7-9, the J gene TRBJ1-2; D is possibly TRBD1 (5 bases). The CDR3 covers 14 residues. Germline V gene lookup returns CDR1 SEHNR and CDR2 FQNEAQ (reference sequence). V was shortened by 0 bases and J by 3 bases, with 8 bases between the two germline ends. The CDR3 region has the DNA TGTGCCAGCAGCTTAGCGGCCAGGGACTATGGCTACACCTTC. Encoded protein: CASSLAARDYGYTF.

This clonotype was seen a handful of times. The chain employs TRBV5-4 and TRBJ1-4; a weak D match, TRBD1 (5 bases). The CDR3 loop spans 14 amino acids. Looked up from germline, CDR1 is SGHNT and CDR2 is YYREEE (reference sequence). Deletions cut 2 bases from V and 5 bases from J, with 10 bases between. The DNA for the CDR3 is TGTGCCAGCAGCTTAGAAAAGGGGAATGAAAAACTGTTTTTT. This translates into CASSLEKGNEKLFF.

This clonotype appeared many times. The chain is built from TRBV27 and TRBJ1-1; TRBD1 agrees at 9 bases. The germline gives CDR1 MNHEY, CDR2 SMNVEV (reference sequence). The CDR3 is 13 residues long. V was clipped by 5 bases and J by 9 bases; unmatched bases: 7. CDR3 loop: CASSTGGVAQAFF. The CDR3 region has the DNA TGTGCCAGCAGTACAGGGGGCGTGGCTCAAGCTTTCTTT.

V and J are TRBV27 and TRBJ2-7, with 8 bases aligning to TRBD1. Germline V gene sequence: CDR1 MNHEY, CDR2 SMNVEV (reference sequence). With 3 bases clipped from V and 4 bases from J, the junction kept 11 bases outside the gene matches. This CDR3 has 16 residues. The CDR3: CASSLSGQGSPYEQYF. CDR3 nucleotides: TGTGCCAGCAGTTTGTCTGGACAGGGTTCCCCATACGAGCAGTACTTC.

J is TRBJ2-2 and V is TRBV20-1, with TRBD1 matching over 8 bases. The CDR3 covers 17 residues. Germline V gene sequence: CDR1 DFQATT, CDR2 SNEGSKA (reference sequence). Germline trimming cut 2 bases from V and 0 bases from J; bases unmatched to any gene: 8. The CDR3 reads CSARQGASIPNTGELFF. The CDR3 coding sequence is TGCAGTGCTAGACAGGGGGCGTCCATTCCGAACACCGGGGAGCTGTTTTTT.

The table lists this clonotype with a few counts. The chain joins TRBV11-2 to TRBJ1-2; 8 nucleotides agree with TRBD1. Germline-derived CDR1 and CDR2 are SGHAT and FQNNGV. V was pared by 6 bases and J by 7 bases, with 10 bases of the junction left unmatched. The CDR3 sequence is 14 residues long. The DNA for the CDR3 is TGTGCCAGCAGTACGACAGGGGTAGAGAGTGGCTACACCTTC. Translated: CASSTTGVESGYTF.

The chain employs TRBV4-1 and TRBJ2-7; D is unclear. The germline CDR1 and CDR2 sequences are MGHRA and YSYEKL. The CDR3 is made up of 15 amino acids. Between the trimmed V and J ends, which lost 1 base and 0 bases, there was a span of 10 bases. The CDR3 protein is CASSQVAGSSYEQYV. The DNA of the CDR3 is TGCGCCAGCAGCCAAGTGGCAGGCAGCTCCTACGAGCAGTACGTC.

The V gene is TRBV24-1, the J gene TRBJ2-2; D might be TRBD1 (5 bases). V was cut by 4 bases and J by 2 bases, with 13 bases left in between. Looked up from germline, CDR1 is KGHDR and CDR2 is SFDVKD. There are 16 residues in the CDR3. Here the CDR3 reads CATSDSDILNTGELFF. CDR3 in DNA: TGTGCCACCAGTGACTCGGACATCTTAAACACCGGGGAGCTGTTTTTT.

This clonotype has just a few counts. This sequence joins TRBV20-1 and TRBJ2-4; no reliable D call. V was trimmed by 5 bases and J by 0 bases, leaving 11 bases between them. The CDR3 length is 14 residues. Germline V lookup: CDR1 DFQATT, CDR2 SNEGSKA (reference sequence). In nucleotides, the CDR3 is TGCAGTGCTCCAGGCGATCTAGCCAAAAACATTCAGTACTTC. Protein: CSAPGDLAKNIQYF.

This chain links TRBV7-3 with TRBJ2-2, with 8 bases aligning to TRBD2. V shed 0 bases, J shed 5 bases, and the junction held 11 bases outside the gene matches. This CDR3 is 18 amino acids long. The germline V gene encodes CDR1 SGHTA and CDR2 FQGTGA. This CDR3 is CASSLTGDGLAQTGELFF. The CDR3 DNA is TGTGCCAGCAGCTTAACGGGGGACGGACTAGCTCAAACCGGGGAGCTGTTTTTT.

Details on this clonotype: Being one base from a much bigger clone, this may be a read error. The conserved closing phenylalanine or tryptophan is absent in this CDR3, likely reflecting a read error. The chain carries TRBV20-1 and TRBJ1-1; D may be TRBD1 (6 bases). The CDR3 has 14 residues. V lost 1 base to trimming and J lost 0 bases, with 9 bases between them. Germline V CDR1 and CDR2: DFQATT, SNEGSKA (reference sequence). The CDR3 spells CSARARDMNTEAFS. Here the CDR3 DNA reads TGCAGTGCTAGAGCTCGGGACATGAACACTGAAGCTTTCTCT.

This clonotype was detected a few times. The chain has TRBV12-3 or TRBV12-4 and TRBJ1-1; D perhaps matches TRBD1 (5 bases). CDR3 length equals 13 residues. V shed 11 bases and J shed 0 bases, with 13 bases lying between them. CDR3 nucleotide sequence: TGTGCCGGTGGGACTCACCTGAACACTGAAGCTTTCTTT. Protein sequence: CAGGTHLNTEAFF.

The DNA of the CDR3 is TGTGCCAGCTCACCACCCCGGGCTGGCACAGATACGCAGTATTTT. It translates to CASSPPRAGTDTQYF. The gene calls are TRBV18 and TRBJ2-3, with D unclear. The CDR3 runs to 15 residues. Per germline, CDR1 KGHSH and CDR2 LQKENI. V lost 0 bases and J lost 1, with 8 bases in between. Full variable domain (missing parts from reference TRBV18 and TRBJ2-3): NAGVMQNPRHLVRRRGQEARLRCSPMKGHSHVYWYRQLPEEGLKFMVYLQKENIIDESGMPKERFSAEFPKEGPSILRIQQVVRGDSAAYFCASSPPRAGTDTQYFGPGTRLTVL.

In this sample, this clonotype turned up many times. The chain joins TRBV5-1 to TRBJ2-2; tentatively, D is TRBD2 (6 bases). Trimming pared 0 bases from V and 1 base from J, leaving 10 bases between. Germline V gene lookup returns CDR1 SGHRS and CDR2 YFSETQ. CDR3 length: 16 residues. This chain's CDR3 is CASSLAARGNTGELFF. The CDR3 DNA reads as TGCGCCAGCAGCTTGGCCGCGCGGGGGAACACCGGGGAGCTGTTTTTT.